This T cell receptor (beta chain) was retrieved from a study of cytomegalovirus exposure and HLA in healthy donors. Looking at the study overall: The roughly 120 validation repertoires matched the roughly 700 first-cohort repertoires in platform, a later analysis reported.

This CDR3 is built from 15 residues. Germline CDR1 is SEHNR and CDR2 is FQNEAQ (reference sequence). The ends were cut back, 5 bases at V and 3 bases at J, with 14 bases in the middle. Study outcomes and limitations: In vitro confirmation showed a few CMV-associated chains to be CMV antigen specific. The study flagged around 160 TCR beta chains as cytomegalovirus-associated. As was reported, the classifier diagnosed cytomegalovirus status with high specificity and sensitivity.

Assay used: immunoSEQ multiplex PCR; TCRdb lists only in-frame clones, some missing. The sample carries under 150,000 clones, approximately 86% recorded once. Only one count was recorded for this clone. What it binds is unknown. The sequencing input was PBMCs. V and J are TRBV7-9 and TRBJ2-1; possibly TRBD2 for D (5 bases). The origin of this receptor is a man aged 18 to 29 in good health and CMV-seropositive. This CDR3 reads CASSVGETYYNEQFF. The DNA for the CDR3 is TGTGCCAGCAGCGTCGGGGAGACATACTACAATGAGCAGTTCTTC.